The 16 T cell receptor beta chains given below trace back to one sample, sequenced in a study of blood T cells in healthy people across ages. With a J-beta primer mix and a sample-barcoded 5' primer, a second PCR ran about 6 to 11 cycles. TCRdb independently ran MiXCR on the 5' RACE reads; one entry per CDR3 protein. The sample yields over 1,200,000 distinct CDR3 sequences, around 59% seen once. The sample taken for sequencing was blood. The receptors derive from a man in his late teens or twenties in good health.

The J gene is TRBJ2-1, the V gene TRBV7-9; 7 bases map to TRBD1. The germline CDR1 and CDR2 sequences are SEHNR and FQNEAQ (reference sequence). V lost 5 bases to trimming and J lost 9 bases; unmatched junction nucleotides: 4. CDR3 length: 12 residues. CDR3 residues: CASSAGDSEQFF. Written as DNA, the CDR3 is TGTGCCAGCAGCGCCGGGGACAGTGAGCAGTTCTTC.

The chain recombines TRBV9 with TRBJ1-4; D gene ambiguous. V was pared by 6 bases and J by 5 bases, with 11 bases between. There are 13 residues in the CDR3. Germline lookup yields CDR1 SGDLS and CDR2 YYNGEE. The CDR3 DNA reads as TGTGCCAGCAAGCCCTTGGGGAATGAAAAACTGTTTTTT. It encodes CASKPLGNEKLFF.

The chain uses TRBV20-1 and TRBJ2-1, with 7 bases aligning to TRBD2. The CDR3 has 14 amino acids. Trimming took 3 bases from V and 5 from J; bases not matched to a gene: 7. Per germline, CDR1 DFQATT and CDR2 SNEGSKA (reference sequence). The CDR3 protein is CSASAGTINNEQFF. DNA of the CDR3: TGCAGTGCTAGTGCCGGGACTATCAACAATGAGCAGTTCTTC.

This chain's CDR3 is CASSSQGWAYGYTF. CDR3 nucleotides: TGCGCCAGCAGCTCGCAGGGGTGGGCCTATGGCTACACCTTC. This chain uses TRBV5-1 with TRBJ1-2; D perhaps matches TRBD1 (6 bases). Between the trimmed V and J ends, which lost 3 bases and 4 bases, there was a span of 13 bases. The CDR3 is made up of 14 amino acids. Germline CDR1 and CDR2: SGHRS and YFSETQ.

The chain combines TRBV5-1 with TRBJ2-7; 9 nucleotides line up with TRBD1. Per the germline V gene, CDR1 is SGHRS and CDR2 is YFSETQ. V was pared by 1 base and J by 5 bases, with 7 bases of the junction left unmatched. This CDR3 is built from 15 residues. CDR3 loop: CASSLSGDRANEQYF. The DNA of the CDR3 is TGCGCCAGCAGCTTGAGTGGGGACAGGGCCAACGAGCAGTACTTC.

This chain links TRBV4-1 with TRBJ1-2, with TRBD1 matching 11 bases. J lost 4 bases, V lost 3 bases, and 4 bases had no gene match. Germline CDR1 MGHRA, CDR2 YSYEKL. The CDR3 covers 15 residues. The CDR3 region has the DNA TGCGCCAGCAGCCATACCGGGACAGGGGGCTATGGCTACACCTTC. It yields the protein CASSHTGTGGYGYTF.

This chain connects TRBV24-1 to TRBJ2-3; possibly TRBD2 for D (7 bases). Deletions cut 4 bases from V and 6 bases from J, with 16 bases between. This CDR3 contains 15 residues. In germline, CDR1 is KGHDR, CDR2 SFDVKD. The CDR3 sequence: CATSDPGGGKDTQYF. CDR3 sequence (DNA): TGTGCCACCAGTGACCCTGGGGGGGGCAAGGATACGCAGTATTTT.

The V gene is TRBV7-8, the J gene TRBJ1-2; a possible D gene is TRBD1 (5 bases). Germline loops: CDR1 SGHVS, CDR2 FQNEAQ. This CDR3 is 14 amino acids long. Trimming took 4 bases from V and 4 from J, leaving 13 bases between them. The CDR3 spells CASSSNQGGYGYTF. The CDR3 nucleotides read TGTGCCAGCAGCTCAAACCAGGGAGGCTATGGCTACACCTTC.

This clonotype came up a few times. The rearrangement links TRBV28 to TRBJ2-1, with a weak D call TRBD2 (6 bases). From germline, CDR1 is MDHEN and CDR2 SYDVKM. This CDR3 is 12 amino acids long. Trimming cost V 10 bases and J 9 bases, with 16 bases left between them. For the CDR3, the DNA is TGTGCCAACGGACTATTTGGGGGTGAGCAGTTCTTC. As protein: CANGLFGGEQFF.

The chain carries TRBV25-1 and TRBJ1-6; D might be TRBD1 (5 bases). Germline V CDR1 and CDR2: MGHDK, SYGVNS. This CDR3 is built from 12 residues. The V and J ends lost 8 bases and 6 bases respectively, with 8 bases between them. This CDR3 reads CASGQANSPLHF. CDR3 DNA: TGTGCCAGCGGACAAGCTAATTCACCCCTCCACTTT.

The chain carries TRBV25-1 and TRBJ2-4, with 9 bases lining up with TRBD1. The CDR3 consists of 13 residues. V lost 8 bases, J lost 13 bases, and 12 bases stayed unmatched. The germline gives CDR1 MGHDK, CDR2 SYGVNS. CDR3 sequence: CASHAGTGREQYF. In DNA, the CDR3 is TGTGCCAGCCACGCCGGGACAGGGCGTGAGCAGTACTTC.

For this clonotype: At one of its ends the junction is not consistent with the germline gene, which may arise from a read error. The J gene is TRBJ2-5, the V gene TRBV7-9; D ambiguous. The J call may be faulty, since TRBJ2-7 better matches the DNA end. CDR3 size: 13 residues. The germline CDR1 and CDR2 sequences are SEHNR and FQNEAQ (reference sequence). The CDR3: CAGSLSSTYEQYF. CDR3 bases: TGTGCCGGCAGCTTATCCTCTACCTACGAGCAGTACTTC.

V and J are TRBV6-5 and TRBJ2-7; 7 nucleotides match TRBD2. V lost 7 bases and J lost 8; bases outside the gene matches: 17. This CDR3 has 15 residues. Germline V lookup: CDR1 MNHEY, CDR2 SVGAGI. CDR3 sequence (DNA): TGTGCCAGCATGAGCGGGACGAAGGGGCCTAAGCAGCAGTACTTC. Protein product: CASMSGTKGPKQQYF.

The chain has TRBV20-1 and TRBJ1-2; D is unresolved. The CDR3 has 12 residues. The V end lost 6 bases, the J end lost 7 bases, and 15 bases lay between the germline ends. Germline V CDR1 and CDR2: DFQATT, SNEGSKA (reference sequence). CDR3 residues: CSATTGPAGYTF. CDR3 bases: TGCAGTGCGACCACCGGGCCTGCTGGCTACACCTTC.

The rearrangement joins TRBV6-1 to TRBJ1-4, with a tentative D call TRBD1 (6 bases). Trimming took 2 bases from V and 3 from J, leaving 25 bases between them. Germline V lookup: CDR1 MNHNS, CDR2 SASEGT. The CDR3 has 20 amino acids. CDR3 sequence: CASSESSPATGWDANEKLFF. CDR3 nucleotide sequence: TGTGCCAGCAGTGAAAGTTCCCCCGCGACAGGTTGGGATGCTAATGAAAAACTGTTTTTT.

This clonotype has more than one count but fewer than ten. The chain has TRBV2 and TRBJ2-5; D remains ambiguous. The V gene lost 7 bases and the J gene lost 3 bases, with 15 bases spanning the gap. Germline V gene sequence: CDR1 SNHLY, CDR2 FYNNEI. This CDR3 has 14 amino acids. CDR3 sequence (DNA): TGTGCCAGCAACGTCTATAACGATAAAGAGACCCAGTACTTC. This translates into CASNVYNDKETQYF.